The source of this T cell receptor beta chain is a study of regulatory T cells in long-lasting Graves disease. Libraries of TCR beta came from iRepertoire HTBI primers plus Arm-PCR of CDR3 regions. In the study's own analysis: Identification of gene segments yielded more than 55 TRBV and roughly 15 TRBJ across samples. TCRdb itself ran the multiplex PCR reads through MiXCR, one entry per CDR3 protein. The V and J calls follow TCRdb's processing rather than the paper's. The sample records roughly 610,000 distinct CDR3 sequences, roughly 16% being singletons. Time point in this sample: newly diagnosed GD, antithyroid drugs for less than 3 months. RNA extracted from PBMCs served as the sequencing template. The CDR3 covers 12 residues. Germline loops: CDR1 MDHEN, CDR2 SYDVKM. Trimming left V 7 bases short and J 11 bases short, with 15 bases between. The same sample was also used in a study of T cells in Graves' hyperthyroidism and ophthalmopathy. That source adds: Exclusion criteria comprised uncontrolled infection, other autoimmune disease, pregnancy or lactation. Primed by the HTBI set, a first-round RT-PCR was run on the TCR CDR3. Blood samples included most of the expanded thyroid clonotypes exceeding 0.001.

This TCR came from a young man with Graves disease. Sequencing used peripheral blood mononuclear cells (PBMCs), obtained at new diagnosis, from a patient treated with antithyroid drugs. The chain links TRBV28 to TRBJ1-5; unclear D gene. CDR3 DNA sequence: TGTGCCAGCACCCCCGGCGGCTTGACCCAGCATTTT. It codes for CASTPGGLTQHF.